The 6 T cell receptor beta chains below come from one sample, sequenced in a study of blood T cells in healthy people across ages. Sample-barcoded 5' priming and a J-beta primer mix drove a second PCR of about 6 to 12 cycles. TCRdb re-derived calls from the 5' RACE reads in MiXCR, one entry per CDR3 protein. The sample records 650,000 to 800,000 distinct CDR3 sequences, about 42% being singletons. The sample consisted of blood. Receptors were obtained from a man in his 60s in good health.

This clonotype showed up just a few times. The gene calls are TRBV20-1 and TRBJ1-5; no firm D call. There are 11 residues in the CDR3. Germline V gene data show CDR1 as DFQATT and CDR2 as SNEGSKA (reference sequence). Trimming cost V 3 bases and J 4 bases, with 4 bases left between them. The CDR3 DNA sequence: TGCAGTGCTAGCTGGAATCAGCCCCAGCATTTT. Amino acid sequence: CSASWNQPQHF.

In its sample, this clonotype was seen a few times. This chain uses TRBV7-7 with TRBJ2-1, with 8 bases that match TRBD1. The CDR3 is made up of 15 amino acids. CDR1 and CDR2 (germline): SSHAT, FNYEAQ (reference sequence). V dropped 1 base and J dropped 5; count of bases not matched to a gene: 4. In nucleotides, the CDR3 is TGTGCCAGCAGCTTAGGTCAGGGGGCAAACAATGAGCAGTTCTTC. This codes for CASSLGQGANNEQFF.

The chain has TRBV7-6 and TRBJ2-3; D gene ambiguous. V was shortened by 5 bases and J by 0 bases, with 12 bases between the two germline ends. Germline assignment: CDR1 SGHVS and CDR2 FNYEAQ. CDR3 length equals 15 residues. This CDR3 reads CASSPIQTSTDTQYF. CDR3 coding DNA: TGTGCCAGCAGCCCAATCCAGACGAGCACAGATACGCAGTATTTT.

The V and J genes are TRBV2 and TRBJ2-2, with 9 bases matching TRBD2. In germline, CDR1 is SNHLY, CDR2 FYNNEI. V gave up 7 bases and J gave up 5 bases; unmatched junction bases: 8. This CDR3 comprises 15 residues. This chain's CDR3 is CASKSLAGYTGELFF. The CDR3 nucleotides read TGTGCCAGCAAGAGTCTAGCGGGGTATACCGGGGAGCTGTTTTTT.

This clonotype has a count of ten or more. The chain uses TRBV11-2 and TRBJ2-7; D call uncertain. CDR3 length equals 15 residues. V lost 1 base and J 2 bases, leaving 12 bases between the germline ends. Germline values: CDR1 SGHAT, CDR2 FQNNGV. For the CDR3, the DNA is TGTGCCAGCAGCTTAGGGGCTTCCCCTACCTACGAGCAGTACTTC. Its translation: CASSLGASPTYEQYF.

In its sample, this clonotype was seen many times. This chain's CDR3 is CSARRRSYNEQFF. DNA for the CDR3: TGCAGTGCTAGACGACGATCCTACAATGAGCAGTTCTTC. J is TRBJ2-1 and V is TRBV20-1; D ambiguous. The V gene's germline CDR1 is DFQATT and CDR2 SNEGSKA (reference sequence). CDR3 length: 13 amino acids. Between the trimmed V and J ends, which lost 2 bases and 1 base, there was a span of 6 bases.